This record concerns one T cell receptor (beta chain) sequence. This entry is derived from a study of control samples from healthy donors and cancer patients. This CDR3 is 14 amino acids long. V shed 3 bases, J shed 10 bases, and the junction held 11 bases outside the gene matches. Germline V gene lookup returns CDR1 SGDLS and CDR2 YYNGEE. The method was immunoSEQ multiplex PCR; TCRdb's version includes in-frame clones alone and lacks a portion of them. Of 110,000 or so clones in the sample, 80% to 90% were seen once. The sequencing sample was made of blood. The clonotype was recovered from a woman between 50 and 59 years old in good health. The gene calls are TRBV9 and TRBJ1-1; TRBD1 matches 8 bases. CDR3 residues: CASSAGQGSEGAFF. The CDR3 coding sequence is TGTGCCAGCAGCGCAGGACAGGGATCGGAAGGAGCTTTCTTT.